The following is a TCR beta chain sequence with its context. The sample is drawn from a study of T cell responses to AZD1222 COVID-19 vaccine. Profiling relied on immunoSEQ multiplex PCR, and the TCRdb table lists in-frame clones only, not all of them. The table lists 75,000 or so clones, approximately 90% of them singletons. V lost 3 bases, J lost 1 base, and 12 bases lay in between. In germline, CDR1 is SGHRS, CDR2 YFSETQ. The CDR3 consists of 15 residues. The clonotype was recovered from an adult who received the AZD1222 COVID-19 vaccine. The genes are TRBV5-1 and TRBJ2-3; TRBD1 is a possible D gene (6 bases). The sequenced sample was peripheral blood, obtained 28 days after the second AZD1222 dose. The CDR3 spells CASSSMTGGTDTQYF. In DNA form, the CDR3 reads TGCGCCAGCAGCTCTATGACAGGCGGCACAGATACGCAGTATTTT.